The clone carrying this T cell receptor (beta chain) was recorded once. Germline values: CDR1 LGHDT, CDR2 YNNKEL (reference sequence). This CDR3 has 15 residues. V gave up 3 bases and J gave up 4 bases; unmatched junction bases: 5. The data were taken from a study of blood T cell repertoires in COVID-19. Study overall: PBMCs, B-cell-depleted T cells, or T cells provided the cDNA or gDNA that made up the material.

Here immunoSEQ multiplex PCR was the method, and the copy in TCRdb shows in-frame clones only, minus some. The sample comprises roughly 9,000 clones, approximately 88% of which are singletons, and 9% to 10% rests with the top ten. The rearrangement links TRBV3-1 (or the pseudogene TRBV3-2) to TRBJ2-7; 11 bases fit TRBD2. This receptor was taken from a human donor in a cohort sampled during active COVID-19. Sequencing was carried out using peripheral blood. The CDR3 nucleotides read TGTGCCAGCAGCCACCCTCTAGCGGGAGGATACGAGCAGTACTTC. Its protein product is CASSHPLAGGYEQYF.